This T cell receptor (beta chain) appears in the sequencing data of a study of cytomegalovirus exposure and HLA in healthy donors. Libraries were prepared by immunoSEQ multiplex PCR; TCRdb keeps only in-frame clonotypes and omits some of them. The sample gives roughly 70,000 clones, 97% of which show up once; roughly 1.6% is in the top ten. The receptor comes from a woman in her late teens or twenties in good health and CMV-seropositive. The source material was PBMCs.

The CDR3 loop reads CASSWTGPGELFF. Written as DNA, the CDR3 is TGCGCCAGCAGCTGGACAGGCCCCGGGGAGCTGTTTTTT. The chain is built from TRBV5-1 and TRBJ2-2; 7 nucleotides agree with TRBD1. The CDR3 extends over 13 amino acids. The V gene end was trimmed by 3 bases and the J gene end by 6 bases; junction bases not matched to a gene: 2. Germline V gives CDR1 SGHRS, CDR2 YFSETQ.